The 3 T cell receptor beta chains below come from one sample, sequenced in a study of a mutant IDH1 vaccine in newly diagnosed glioma (dated by TCRdb to about 2021). The antigens for these receptors are not known. This specimen's time point label, per the study, means: week 47, end of study. A 20-mer mutant IDH1 peptide at 300 micrograms in Montanide made up each vaccine dose, which was injected subcutaneously together with topical imiquimod. To prepare the library, the immunoSEQ multiplex PCR assay was applied. TCRdb's version of the immuneACCESS table is confined to in-frame rearrangements and falls short of the full clone set. An unresolved V gene accounts for under half of the shortfall where checked; the remainder is of unknown origin. The sample includes 13,000 or so clones, with roughly 72% observed a single time. The ten largest clones add up to 3.5% to 5% of the sample. The sequencing used PBMCs, collected from a glioma patient whose treatment included an IDH1 peptide vaccine. The receptors stem from a woman in her thirties or forties with glioma.

The V and J genes are TRBV7-9 and TRBJ2-5; D call uncertain. Trimming shortened V by 2 bases and J by 4 bases, and 8 bases separated the two germline ends. In germline, CDR1 is SEHNR, CDR2 FQNEAQ (reference sequence). This CDR3 contains 13 residues. DNA for the CDR3: TGTGCCAGCAGCTTAAATCCGTCAGAGACCCAGTACTTC. Protein: CASSLNPSETQYF.

This chain uses TRBV6-1 with TRBJ1-6, with 9 bases fitting TRBD1. After removal of 5 bases from V and 7 bases from J, the junction contained 3 bases not matched to a gene. The germline gives CDR1 MNHNS, CDR2 SASEGT. CDR3 length: 14 residues. The CDR3 protein is CASSRTGENSPLHF. The CDR3 DNA sequence: TGTGCCAGCAGTAGGACAGGGGAGAATTCACCCCTCCACTTT.

This sequence joins TRBV6-1 and TRBJ2-1, with D perhaps TRBD2 (6 bases). The CDR3 is made up of 15 amino acids. The V gene lost 7 bases and the J gene lost 6 bases, with 19 bases spanning the gap. Germline assignment: CDR1 MNHNS and CDR2 SASEGT. This chain's CDR3 is CASTGGTGVSNEQFF. In DNA, the CDR3 is TGTGCCAGCACCGGGGGTACGGGGGTAAGCAATGAGCAGTTCTTC.